The 17 T cell receptor beta chains listed next were all sequenced from one sample in a study of neurological immune-mediated disorders (dated by TCRdb to the late 2010s). Receptors were amplified or captured by 5' RACE. Sequencing was performed on an Illumina HiSeq 2500. The raw public reads went through TCRdb reprocessing: fastp at Q25, MiXCR clone calling, in-frame beta chains kept. Each CDR3 protein gets just one entry, which takes the most common genes and DNA from the rows behind it. The sample table lists about 38,000 distinct CDR3 sequences, almost 7.5% of them with a count of one. The ten biggest clones cover approximately 5.7% of the sample. The source material was CD4+ T cells from blood. The source of these receptors is a man over 45 in good health.

The rearrangement joins TRBV9 to TRBJ1-3, with D uncertain. CDR1 and CDR2 from the germline V gene are SGDLS and YYNGEE. Between the trimmed V and J ends, which lost 2 bases and 4 bases, there was a span of 7 bases. CDR3 length: 13 residues. In DNA form, the CDR3 reads TGTGCCAGCAGCGTCCGACCCGGAAACACCATATATTTT. Encoded protein: CASSVRPGNTIYF.

This clonotype was picked up many times. The chain links TRBV7-8 to TRBJ2-5; D is uncertain. The length of the CDR3 is 17 residues. CDR1 and CDR2 (germline): SGHVS, FQNEAQ. Deletions cut 2 bases from V and 3 bases from J, with 19 bases between. CDR3 coding DNA: TGTGCCAGCAGCTTATTGTTACGCGCGGAACCCAAAGAGACCCAGTACTTC. This translates into CASSLLLRAEPKETQYF.

This clonotype was recorded many times. The genes are TRBV12-3 or TRBV12-4 and TRBJ1-2, with TRBD1 matching over 7 bases. CDR3 length equals 13 residues. Germline trimming cut 5 bases from V and 3 bases from J; bases unmatched to any gene: 3. CDR3 residues: CASSPGGDYGYTF. In nucleotides, the CDR3 is TGTGCCAGCAGTCCAGGGGGAGACTATGGCTACACCTTC.

The sample holds many counts of this clonotype. This chain uses TRBV4-3 with TRBJ2-2; 8 positions match TRBD1. The CDR3 runs to 15 residues. The V gene end was trimmed by 5 bases and the J gene end by 1 base; junction bases not matched to a gene: 3. Germline CDR1 and CDR2: LGHNA and YSLEER. CDR3 sequence (DNA): TGCGCCAGCAGCTATGGGACAGGGAACACCGGGGAGCTGTTTTTT. This translates into CASSYGTGNTGELFF.

This clonotype was detected ten times or more. The chain combines TRBV7-2 with TRBJ2-3; the D gene is possibly TRBD2 (5 bases). The CDR3 spans 15 residues. In germline, CDR1 is SGHTA, CDR2 FQGNSA. The V and J ends lost 3 bases and 1 base respectively, with 11 bases between them. CDR3 in DNA: TGTGCCAGCAGCTTTCGCGGGCGTGGCACAGATACGCAGTATTTT. This encodes CASSFRGRGTDTQYF.

At least ten counts were recorded for this clonotype. This rearrangement joins TRBV20-1 to TRBJ2-3; 9 nucleotides align to TRBD2. The germline V gene encodes CDR1 DFQATT and CDR2 SNEGSKA (reference sequence). Unmatched junction bases numbered 3, after V lost 3 bases and J lost 2 bases. This CDR3 region has 14 residues. CDR3 region: CSASSSGNTDTQYF. DNA for the CDR3: TGCAGTGCTAGTTCTAGCGGGAACACAGATACGCAGTATTTT.

This clonotype has a count of ten or more. This chain uses TRBV4-2 with TRBJ2-4; no reliable D call. The CDR3 contains 11 residues. V lost 0 bases, J lost 8 bases, and 2 bases lay in between. Per the germline V gene, CDR1 is LGHNA and CDR2 is YNFKEQ. The CDR3 spells CASSQDDIQYF. As DNA, the CDR3 is TGTGCCAGCAGCCAAGATGACATTCAGTACTTC.

The sample holds many counts of this clonotype. This chain links TRBV20-1 with TRBJ2-7; TRBD1 aligns across 11 bases. V was pared by 3 bases and J by 7 bases, with 8 bases of the junction left unmatched. Germline-derived CDR1 and CDR2 are DFQATT and SNEGSKA (reference sequence). The CDR3 loop spans 14 amino acids. CDR3 coding DNA: TGCAGTGCTAGCCCCGGGACAGGGGGTAGAGAGCAGTACTTC. This sequence encodes CSASPGTGGREQYF.

This clonotype was picked up many times. The V call is TRBV30, the J call TRBJ2-3; perhaps TRBD2 as D (5 bases). The CDR3 length is 14 residues. Trimming stripped 2 bases from V and 0 bases from J, with 9 bases between. Per the germline V gene, CDR1 is GTSNPN and CDR2 is SVGIG (reference sequence). The CDR3 DNA is TGTGCCTGGAGTCGGGTAGCGAGCACAGATACGCAGTATTTT. Its protein is CAWSRVASTDTQYF. The full variable domain, its missing parts supplied by reference TRBV30 and TRBJ2-3, is SQTIHQWPATLVQPVGSPLSLECTVEGTSNPNLYWYRQAAGRGLQLLFYSVGIGQISSEVPQNLSASRPQDRQFILSSKKLLLSDSGFYLCAWSRVASTDTQYFGPGTRLTVL.

This clonotype was detected ten times or more. The V gene is TRBV7-9, the J gene TRBJ2-3; 12 positions agree with TRBD2. CDR3 length: 22 residues. In germline, CDR1 is SEHNR, CDR2 FQNEAQ (reference sequence). J lost 2 bases, V lost 5 bases, and 23 bases had no gene match. The CDR3 sequence is CASSTLRDRILAGGRDTDTQYF. DNA for the CDR3: TGTGCCAGCAGCACACTCCGGGACCGTATTCTAGCGGGAGGGAGAGACACAGATACGCAGTATTTT.

This clonotype was found many times. This rearrangement joins TRBV5-1 to TRBJ2-7, with 15 positions matching TRBD2. This CDR3 is built from 15 residues. V trimming: 2 bases; J trimming: 6 bases; junction bases outside the gene matches: 3. Germline V gene sequence: CDR1 SGHRS, CDR2 YFSETQ. In DNA form, the CDR3 reads TGCGCCAGCAGCTTTAGGGGACTAGCGGGAGGCGAGCAGTACTTC. Translating gives CASSFRGLAGGEQYF.

Many counts were recorded for this clonotype. The rearrangement uses TRBV6-5 and TRBJ2-7; D gene uncertain. This CDR3 has 15 amino acids. In germline, CDR1 is MNHEY, CDR2 SVGAGI. Trimming stripped 6 bases from V and 4 bases from J, with 19 bases between. CDR3 region: CASRVTRSTPYEQYF. The DNA for the CDR3 is TGTGCCAGCAGGGTAACGCGGAGCACACCATACGAGCAGTACTTC.

This clonotype occurred many times. The chain employs TRBV5-1 and TRBJ2-7, with TRBD2 matching 7 bases. Looked up from germline, CDR1 is SGHRS and CDR2 is YFSETQ. This CDR3 spans 14 amino acids. V gave up 5 bases and J gave up 5 bases; unmatched junction bases: 10. CDR3 loop: CASSSSSGLNEQYF. DNA for the CDR3: TGCGCCAGCAGTTCGAGTAGCGGGCTAAACGAGCAGTACTTC. The variable domain in full, with the rest retrieved from reference TRBV5-1 and TRBJ2-7, is KAGVTQTPRYLIKTRGQQVTLSCSPISGHRSVSWYQQTPGQGLQFLFEYFSETQRNKGNFPGRFSGRQFSNSRSEMNVSTLELGDSALYLCASSSSSGLNEQYFGPGTRLTVT.

This clonotype was counted many times. The genes are TRBV2 and TRBJ2-5, with 10 bases lining up with TRBD1. J gave up 4 bases and V 5 bases, and 1 base lay outside the gene matches. Germline V lookup: CDR1 SNHLY, CDR2 FYNNEI. This CDR3 region has 13 residues. In DNA form, the CDR3 reads TGTGCCAGCAGTCGGGACAGGGGAGAGACCCAGTACTTC. Protein: CASSRDRGETQYF.

This clonotype was counted at least ten times. This chain uses TRBV5-1 with TRBJ2-3; D gene unclear. This CDR3 has 15 residues. The germline CDR1 and CDR2 sequences are SGHRS and YFSETQ. V dropped 2 bases and J dropped 2 bases, with 12 bases sitting between them. The CDR3 DNA reads as TGCGCCAGCAGCTTCCGGACCGATCCCACAGATACGCAGTATTTT. It is translated as CASSFRTDPTDTQYF.

This clonotype came up many times. The chain has TRBV12-3 or TRBV12-4 and TRBJ2-6; D gene unclear. The CDR3 is made up of 16 amino acids. Trimming took off 2 bases at V and 0 bases at J, with 8 bases between the two ends. The CDR3 nucleotides read TGTGCCAGCAGTTTAAGTATTACCTCTGGGGCCAACGTCCTGACTTTC. It specifies CASSLSITSGANVLTF.

This chain connects TRBV20-1 to TRBJ1-6; D is ambiguous. This CDR3 is built from 12 residues. Germline V lookup: CDR1 DFQATT, CDR2 SNEGSKA (reference sequence). Trimming stripped 0 bases from V and 6 bases from J, with 3 bases between. CDR3 DNA sequence: TGCAGTGCTAGAGAGTTTAATTCACCCCTCCACTTT. It encodes CSAREFNSPLHF.